This T cell receptor beta chain was retrieved from a study of regulatory T cells in long-lasting Graves disease. The CDR3 totals 13 residues. The V end lost 0 bases, the J end lost 5 bases, and 9 bases lay between the germline ends. The germline V gene has CDR1 SGHRS and CDR2 YFSETQ. Time point indicated: persistent/refractory GD, antithyroid drugs over 5 years with positive TRAb. Making the TCR library involved RNA that had been extracted from PBMCs. For TCR beta, libraries came from iRepertoire HTBI primers and Arm-PCR of CDR3 regions. Using its own MiXCR run on the multiplex PCR reads, TCRdb lists one record per CDR3 protein. This table has around 500,000 distinct CDR3 sequences, about a fifth appearing once.

The TCR originated in a female donor with Graves disease. This specimen was peripheral blood mononuclear cells (PBMCs), taken when the disease was refractory, from a patient treated with antithyroid drugs. The chain carries TRBV5-1 and TRBJ2-7; D unclear. CDR3 sequence reads: CASSLEDRNEQYF. DNA for the CDR3: TGCGCCAGCAGCTTGGAGGACCGGAACGAGCAGTACTTC.